The sequence of this T cell receptor (beta chain) was determined in a study of metastatic and nonmetastatic thyroid tumors. Study-wide background: Repertoires of blood and of tissue (tumor or nodule) from malignant and benign thyroid patients were compared. Study-wide results and caveats: Benign nodules reportedly had significantly lower TCR beta diversity than malignant thyroid tumors in blood and tumor.

Nobody among the patients had been given any treatment before thyroid surgery. In the original analysis: The study took CDR3 differences across clinicopathological groups and made a distant-metastasis classifier for papillary thyroid cancer from them. TCRdb re-called the PCR reads via MiXCR. The V and J calls and clone size come from TCRdb's table, not from the authors' own analysis. Of around 42,000 clones in the sample, roughly an eighth were seen once. This clone came up many times. Its antigen is undetermined. Trimming removed 3 bases from V and 2 bases from J, with 8 bases in between. This CDR3 is 14 amino acids long. CDR1 MDHEN and CDR2 SYDVKM come from the germline V gene.

The sequenced sample was blood. This receptor was obtained from a female donor with papillary thyroid cancer or a benign thyroid nodule (not recorded which). Some clones in this sample may be carry-over from other donors' samples. The chain is built from TRBV28 and TRBJ1-5; D is uncertain. As DNA, the CDR3 is TGTGCCAGCAGTTTTGGGTGGGGCAATCAGCCCCAGCATTTT. Residues: CASSFGWGNQPQHF.